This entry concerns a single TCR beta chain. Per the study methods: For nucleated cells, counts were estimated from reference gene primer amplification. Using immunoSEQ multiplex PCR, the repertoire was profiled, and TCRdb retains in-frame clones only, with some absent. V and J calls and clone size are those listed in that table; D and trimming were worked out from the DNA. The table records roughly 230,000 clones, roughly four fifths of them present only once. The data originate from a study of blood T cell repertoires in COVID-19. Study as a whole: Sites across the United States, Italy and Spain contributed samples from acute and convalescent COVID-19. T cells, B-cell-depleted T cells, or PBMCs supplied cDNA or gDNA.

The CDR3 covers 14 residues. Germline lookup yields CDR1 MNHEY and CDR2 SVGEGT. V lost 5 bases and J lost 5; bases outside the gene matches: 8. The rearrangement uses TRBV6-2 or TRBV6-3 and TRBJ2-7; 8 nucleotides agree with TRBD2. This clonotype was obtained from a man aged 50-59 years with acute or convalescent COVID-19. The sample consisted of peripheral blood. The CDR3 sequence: CASSKRTSNHEQYF. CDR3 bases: TGTGCCAGCAGTAAACGGACTAGCAACCACGAGCAGTACTTC.